What follows are 25 T cell receptor beta chains derived from one specimen sequenced in a study of T cell changes during pregnancy in multiple sclerosis. The data were produced by immunoSEQ multiplex PCR, yet TCRdb's version contains in-frame clones alone and is incomplete. Of tens of thousands of clones detected, approximately 86% appear once; the ten largest clones hold over 1.5%. The sequences come from peripheral blood, collected in the first trimester of pregnancy. The receptors stem from a female donor with multiple sclerosis, enrolled in a pregnancy study.

V gene TRBV5-1 combines with J gene TRBJ1-1; 11 nucleotides line up with TRBD1. Unmatched junction bases numbered 8, after V lost 4 bases and J lost 3 bases. Germline lookup yields CDR1 SGHRS and CDR2 YFSETQ. This CDR3 comprises 16 residues. CDR3 protein: CASSTGQGVGYTEAFF. In DNA, the CDR3 is TGCGCCAGCAGCACGGGACAGGGGGTCGGATACACTGAAGCTTTCTTT.

V and J are TRBV7-7 and TRBJ2-7; TRBD1 aligns across 8 bases. V lost 5 bases, J lost 0 bases, and 6 bases stayed unmatched. The CDR3 has 15 amino acids. Per germline, CDR1 SSHAT and CDR2 FNYEAQ (reference sequence). In nucleotides, the CDR3 is TGTGCCAGCAGCCCCCGGACAGGGCCCTCCTACGAGCAGTACTTC. It codes for CASSPRTGPSYEQYF.

Only a few counts were recorded for this clone. This rearrangement joins TRBV5-1 to TRBJ2-2; 11 nucleotides match TRBD1. The V segment lost 4 bases and the J segment 7 bases; nucleotides outside the gene matches: 6. Germline V gives CDR1 SGHRS, CDR2 YFSETQ. This CDR3 region has 15 residues. The CDR3 spells CASSHGQGAVGELFF. The CDR3 DNA sequence: TGCGCCAGCAGCCACGGACAGGGGGCGGTCGGGGAGCTGTTTTTT. The entire variable domain, with the rest obtained from reference TRBV5-1 and TRBJ2-2, is as follows: KAGVTQTPRYLIKTRGQQVTLSCSPISGHRSVSWYQQTPGQGLQFLFEYFSETQRNKGNFPGRFSGRQFSNSRSEMNVSTLELGDSALYLCASSHGQGAVGELFFGEGSRLTVL.

This clone was observed a few times. The chain couples TRBV29-1 to TRBJ1-1, with D unclear. The CDR3 runs to 11 residues. Trimming stripped 8 bases from V and 3 bases from J, with 10 bases between. CDR1 and CDR2 (germline): SQVTM, ANQGSEA. CDR3 sequence (DNA): TGCAGCCTTCAGAGCGACACTGAAGCTTTCTTT. Its translation is CSLQSDTEAFF.

To note about this clone: Germline and junction disagree at one end, which may indicate a read error. The chain uses TRBV7-7 and TRBJ2-3, with TRBD2 as a possible D gene (5 bases). The CDR3 consists of 17 residues. Germline CDR1 and CDR2: SSHAT and FNYEAQ (reference sequence). The CDR3: CASSLGTKAGSTDTQYF. CDR3 in DNA: TGTGCTAGCAGCTTAGGTACGAAGGCGGGCAGCACAGATACGCAGTATTTT.

The V call is TRBV30, the J call TRBJ2-7; 13 nucleotides align to TRBD2. The CDR3 runs 15 residues. Trimming removed 0 bases from V and 8 bases from J; junction bases left unmatched: 7. Germline V lookup: CDR1 GTSNPN, CDR2 SVGIG (reference sequence). The CDR3 nucleotides are TGTGCCTGGAGTGTACCTCCGGGACTAGCGGGACAGCAGTACTTC. Translation gives CAWSVPPGLAGQQYF. Supplemented by reference TRBV30 and TRBJ2-7, the full variable domain reads SQTIHQWPATLVQPVGSPLSLECTVEGTSNPNLYWYRQAAGRGLQLLFYSVGIGQISSEVPQNLSASRPQDRQFILSSKKLLLSDSGFYLCAWSVPPGLAGQQYFGPGTRLTVT.

V is TRBV29-1 and J is TRBJ2-7; 8 nucleotides agree with TRBD1. The CDR3 loop spans 13 amino acids. V lost 6 bases to trimming and J lost 5 bases; unmatched junction nucleotides: 9. Germline values: CDR1 SQVTM, CDR2 ANQGSEA. CDR3 amino acids: CSVPGQGANEQYF. The CDR3 DNA is TGCAGCGTCCCTGGACAGGGTGCCAACGAGCAGTACTTC.

The chain is built from TRBV4-1 and TRBJ2-7; tentative D call: TRBD2 (6 bases). This CDR3 spans 14 amino acids. CDR1 MGHRA and CDR2 YSYEKL come from the germline V gene. The V end was cut by 9 bases, the J end by 6 bases, with 21 bases between. The CDR3 protein is CASSTRPTWGEQYF. For the CDR3, the DNA is TGCGCCAGTTCGACTAGACCAACTTGGGGCGAGCAGTACTTC.

The chain uses TRBV6-6 and TRBJ2-1; 7 bases fit TRBD2. This CDR3 has 15 residues. V dropped 4 bases and J dropped 4; count of bases not matched to a gene: 7. Germline CDR1 and CDR2: MNHNY and SVGAGI (reference sequence). CDR3 loop: CASSSAGTNYNEQFF. CDR3 DNA: TGTGCCAGCAGTTCCGCCGGGACTAATTACAATGAGCAGTTCTTC.

This chain links TRBV5-1 with TRBJ2-1, with TRBD2 as a possible D gene (6 bases). Trimming took off 0 bases at V and 8 bases at J, with 6 bases between the two ends. Looked up from germline, CDR1 is SGHRS and CDR2 is YFSETQ. This CDR3 is 12 amino acids long. The CDR3 spells CASSLGGDEQFF. Here the CDR3 DNA reads TGCGCCAGCAGCTTGGGCGGGGATGAGCAGTTCTTC.

This clone was counted a few times. The chain employs TRBV7-3 and TRBJ2-2; D not resolved. V was clipped by 5 bases and J by 3 bases, with 7 bases between them. In germline, CDR1 is SGHTA, CDR2 FQGTGA. CDR3 length: 13 amino acids. The CDR3: CASSPQDTGELFF. CDR3 bases: TGTGCCAGCAGCCCACAAGACACCGGGGAGCTGTTTTTT.

The CDR3 DNA reads TGTGCCAGCAGTTTTGGGGGGGCGCGGAACGAGCAGTACTTC. It encodes CASSFGGARNEQYF. The chain uses TRBV28 and TRBJ2-7, with TRBD2 as a possible D gene (7 bases). V gave up 3 bases and J gave up 5 bases, with 14 bases separating them. The CDR3 spans 14 residues. The germline V gene has CDR1 MDHEN and CDR2 SYDVKM. The complete variable domain, with remaining parts taken from reference TRBV28 and TRBJ2-7, reads DVKVTQSSRYLVKRTGEKVFLECVQDMDHENMFWYRQDPGLGLRLIYFSYDVKMKEKGDIPEGYSVSREKKERFSLILESASTNQTSMYLCASSFGGARNEQYFGPGTRLTVT.

V usage is TRBV11-3 and J usage is TRBJ1-1, with D possibly being TRBD1 (6 bases). Trimming took off 5 bases at V and 4 bases at J, with 20 bases between the two ends. The CDR3 length is 16 residues. CDR1 is SGHNT and CDR2 is YENEEA in the germline V gene. DNA for the CDR3: TGTGCCAGCAGCCACGGATGGGGGGGGCCGGCCACTGAAGCTTTCTTT. Encoded protein: CASSHGWGGPATEAFF.

V gene TRBV30 combines with J gene TRBJ1-4, with 7 bases lining up with TRBD1. The trim removed 4 bases at V and 6 bases at J, leaving 11 bases unmatched. The germline CDR1 and CDR2 sequences are GTSNPN and SVGIG (reference sequence). CDR3 length equals 15 residues. DNA of the CDR3: TGTGCCTGGATCCCCCCGGACAGGCTTCATGAAAAACTGTTTTTT. Protein: CAWIPPDRLHEKLFF.

The chain recombines TRBV7-2 with TRBJ2-3; weak D call: TRBD1 (6 bases). Trimming removed 6 bases from V and 3 bases from J, with 16 bases in between. Germline CDR1 and CDR2: SGHTA and FQGNSA. This CDR3 is built from 15 residues. As DNA, the CDR3 is TGTGCCAGCAGAACACAGGGTTACACGACAGATACGCAGTATTTT. Protein product: CASRTQGYTTDTQYF.

The chain combines TRBV4-2 with TRBJ2-3; D possibly corresponds to TRBD2 (7 bases). This CDR3 is 15 amino acids long. The V and J ends lost 4 bases and 8 bases respectively, with 19 bases between them. The germline V gene has CDR1 LGHNA and CDR2 YNFKEQ. CDR3 in amino acids: CASSPARGGEGTQYF. The CDR3, as DNA: TGTGCCAGCAGCCCAGCAAGGGGGGGGGAAGGTACGCAGTATTTT.

The V gene is TRBV12-5, the J gene TRBJ2-3; perhaps TRBD2 as D (6 bases). Germline assignment: CDR1 LGHNT and CDR2 FRNRAP. There are 14 residues in the CDR3. The V end lost 5 bases, the J end lost 7 bases, and 16 bases lay between the germline ends. CDR3: CASGPGTYWNTQYF. The DNA of the CDR3 is TGTGCTAGTGGTCCCGGGACTTATTGGAATACGCAGTATTTT.

J is TRBJ1-3 and V is TRBV6-1; D is possibly TRBD1 (5 bases). Trimming left V 4 bases short and J 0 bases short, with 16 bases between. In germline, CDR1 is MNHNS, CDR2 SASEGT. The CDR3 covers 17 residues. The DNA for the CDR3 is TGTGCCAGCAGTGCGCGAGGCAGGGCCCTCTCTGGAAACACCATATATTTT. Translating gives CASSARGRALSGNTIYF.

This clone was seen just once. The chain employs TRBV6-6 and TRBJ2-1; TRBD2 matches at 13 bases. The CDR3 contains 16 residues. Germline V gene lookup returns CDR1 MNHNY and CDR2 SVGAGI (reference sequence). Germline trimming cut 10 bases from V and 7 bases from J; bases unmatched to any gene: 13. CDR3: CATGGPGLAGLNEQFF. CDR3 in DNA: TGTGCCACCGGGGGCCCGGGACTAGCGGGGTTGAATGAGCAGTTCTTC.

The gene calls are TRBV5-3 and TRBJ1-1; D not certain. TRBV5-3 is an ORF, with its function uncertain. V was shortened by 0 bases and J by 2 bases, with 14 bases between the two germline ends. This CDR3 has 16 residues. CDR3 nucleotides: TGTGCCAGAAGCTTGGAGTCTACAGAGCCTAACACTGAAGCTTTCTTT. Encoded protein: CARSLESTEPNTEAFF.

CDR3 region: CASSLEQGVGYTF. The CDR3 DNA reads as TGTGCCAGCAGCTTGGAACAGGGGGTAGGCTACACCTTC. J is TRBJ1-2 and V is TRBV5-5; TRBD1 aligns across 8 bases. The CDR3 spans 13 residues. CDR1 and CDR2 from the germline V gene are SGHKS and YYEKEE (reference sequence). V lost 0 bases, J lost 8 bases, and 3 bases stayed unmatched.

The chain links TRBV7-3 to TRBJ2-2, with a possible D match to TRBD1 (5 bases). V lost 6 bases and J 6 bases, leaving 11 bases between the germline ends. The CDR3 sequence is 13 residues long. Germline-derived CDR1 and CDR2 are SGHTA and FQGTGA. The CDR3 nucleotides read TGTGCCAGCAGATCCCAGGGATCCGGGGAGCTGTTTTTT. It is translated as CASRSQGSGELFF.

The rearrangement uses TRBV18 and TRBJ1-4; TRBD1 agrees at 7 bases. Germline values: CDR1 KGHSH, CDR2 LQKENI. This CDR3 comprises 15 residues. After removal of 6 bases from V and 8 bases from J, the junction contained 12 bases not matched to a gene. CDR3 loop: CASSPSEGAEEKLFF. The CDR3 region has the DNA TGTGCCAGCTCCCCTAGCGAGGGGGCGGAAGAAAAACTGTTTTTT.

CDR3 loop: CASSQGFSGKETQYF. The CDR3, as DNA: TGCGCCAGCAGCCAAGGGTTTAGCGGCAAAGAGACCCAGTACTTC. J is TRBJ2-5 and V is TRBV4-1; perhaps TRBD2 as D (6 bases). This CDR3 spans 15 amino acids. Looked up from germline, CDR1 is MGHRA and CDR2 is YSYEKL. The germline V and J ends were trimmed by 1 base and 3 bases, with 12 bases remaining between them.

This chain connects TRBV18 to TRBJ1-1; TRBD1 might be the D (5 bases). Germline CDR1 reads KGHSH; CDR2 reads LQKENI. This CDR3 comprises 14 residues. Trimming shortened V by 3 bases and J by 4 bases, and 12 bases separated the two germline ends. DNA of the CDR3: TGTGCCAGCTCACCCGACAGTGTCGGCACTGAAGCTTTCTTT. It encodes CASSPDSVGTEAFF.